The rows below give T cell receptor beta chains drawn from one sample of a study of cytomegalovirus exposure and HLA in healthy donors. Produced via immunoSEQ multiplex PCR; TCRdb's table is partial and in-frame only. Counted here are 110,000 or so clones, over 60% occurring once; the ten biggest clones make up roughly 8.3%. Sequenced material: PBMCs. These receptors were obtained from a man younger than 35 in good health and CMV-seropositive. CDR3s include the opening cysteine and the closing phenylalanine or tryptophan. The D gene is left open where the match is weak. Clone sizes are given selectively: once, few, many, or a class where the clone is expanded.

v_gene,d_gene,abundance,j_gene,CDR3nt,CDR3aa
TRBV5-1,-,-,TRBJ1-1,TGCGCCAGCAGCTCGCTAGGGGTGAACACTGAAGCTTTCTTT,CASSSLGVNTEAFF
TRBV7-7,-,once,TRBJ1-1,TGTGCCAGCAGCTTGTGGGAGGGTACTGAAGCTTTCTTT,CASSLWEGTEAFF
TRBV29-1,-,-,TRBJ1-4,TGCAGCGTGCGGGAGGGTGAAAAACTGTTTTTT,CSVREGEKLFF
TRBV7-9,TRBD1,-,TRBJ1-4,TGTGCCAGCAGCTTAGGGCGGACAGGGGCGGATGAAAAACTGTTTTTT,CASSLGRTGADEKLFF
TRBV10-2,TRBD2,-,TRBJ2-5,TGCGCCAGCAGTGAGTCAGGGACTAGCGGGGGAGCACAAGAGACCCAGTACTTC,CASSESGTSGGAQETQYF
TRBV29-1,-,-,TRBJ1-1,TGCAGCGTTGTTCAGGGTAGGAGCACTGAAGCTTTCTTT,CSVVQGRSTEAFF
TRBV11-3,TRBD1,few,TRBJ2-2,TGTGCCAGCAGCCCAGGCGTGGGGACAGCCTGGGACGGGGAGCTGTTTTTT,CASSPGVGTAWDGELFF
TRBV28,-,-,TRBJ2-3,TGTGCCATCCGGTCTACGGGGGAGCGCACAGATACGCAGTATTTT,CAIRSTGERTDTQYF
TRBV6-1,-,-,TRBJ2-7,TGTGCCAGCAGTGGGCTCCAGGGTTTGTACGAGCAGTACTTC,CASSGLQGLYEQYF
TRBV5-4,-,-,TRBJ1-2,TGTGCCAGCAGCCAAATCACAGGATCAAACCCTCGTGGCTACACCTTC,CASSQITGSNPRGYTF
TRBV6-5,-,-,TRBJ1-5,TGTGCCAGCGCCTTTAGGGGGGGCGACCAGCCCCAGCATTTT,CASAFRGGDQPQHF
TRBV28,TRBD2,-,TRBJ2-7,TGTGCCAGCAGTGTTCTAGAGCGGGGGCGGTCCTACGAGCAGTACTTC,CASSVLERGRSYEQYF
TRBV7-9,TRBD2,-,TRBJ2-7,TGTGCCAGCAGCTCCTCCGGGGTTCTAGCGGGGGGATGGGAGCAGTACTTC,CASSSSGVLAGGWEQYF
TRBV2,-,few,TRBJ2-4,TGTGCCAGCAGTGACGGGGGACTCCAAAGGAACATTCAGTACTTC,CASSDGGLQRNIQYF
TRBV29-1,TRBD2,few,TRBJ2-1,TGCAGCGTTGAATGGGCTGTAGCGGGGAAACCCTACAATGAGCAGTTCTTC,CSVEWAVAGKPYNEQFF
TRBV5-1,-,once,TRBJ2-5,TGCGCCAGCAGCTTGAAGGGGGGGGAGACCCAGTACTTC,CASSLKGGETQYF
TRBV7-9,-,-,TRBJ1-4,TGTGCCAGCAGCTTGGGGCATAATGAAAAACTGTTTTTT,CASSLGHNEKLFF
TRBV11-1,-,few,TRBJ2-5,TGTGCCAGCAGCTGGAGTAACAGGGTTGCCGAGACCCAGTACTTC,CASSWSNRVAETQYF
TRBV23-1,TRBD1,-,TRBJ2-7,TGCGCCAGCAGTCTGCACAAACCGGGACAGGGGTCGAGCGAGCAGTACTTC,CASSLHKPGQGSSEQYF
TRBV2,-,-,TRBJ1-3,TGTGCCAGCAGGGACAGCTCCTCTGGAAACACCATATATTTT,CASRDSSSGNTIYF
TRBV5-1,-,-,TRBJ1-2,TGCGCCAGCAGCTTGGACTACACTGGAAATGGCTACACCTTC,CASSLDYTGNGYTF
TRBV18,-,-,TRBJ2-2,TGTGCCAGCTCACCAGGCAGGGCGGACACCGGGGAGCTGTTTTTT,CASSPGRADTGELFF
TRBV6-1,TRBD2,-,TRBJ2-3,TGTGCCAGCAGTGCCGGGGGGGCAGGCACAGATACGCAGTATTTT,CASSAGGAGTDTQYF
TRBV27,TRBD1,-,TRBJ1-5,TGTGCCAGCAGTCCTACTAACAGGGGAGGCAATCAGCCCCAGCATTTT,CASSPTNRGGNQPQHF
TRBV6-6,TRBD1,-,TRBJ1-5,TGTGCCAGCACTATGGACAGGGTTCAGCCCCAGCATTTT,CASTMDRVQPQHF
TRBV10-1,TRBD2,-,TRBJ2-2,TGCGCCAGCAGTGAGTCGACTAGCGGGAACACCGGGGAGCTGTTTTTT,CASSESTSGNTGELFF
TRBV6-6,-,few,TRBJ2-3,TGTGCCAGCAGTTACCCTTCGGCGGCAGATACGCAGTATTTT,CASSYPSAADTQYF
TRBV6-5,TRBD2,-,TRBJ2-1,TGTGCCAGCACGCATCGAGCGGGGGGGAACAATGAGCAGTTCTTC,CASTHRAGGNNEQFF
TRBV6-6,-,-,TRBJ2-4,TGTGCCAGCAGTTATCCCGGGGCCAAAAACATTCAGTACTTC,CASSYPGAKNIQYF
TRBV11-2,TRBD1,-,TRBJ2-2,TGTGCCACCCGCACCGGGACAGGAGCGATCGGGGAGCTGTTTTTT,CATRTGTGAIGELFF
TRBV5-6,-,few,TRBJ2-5,TGTGCCAGCAGCTTGGACAGCGCGGGGGAGACCCAGTACTTC,CASSLDSAGETQYF
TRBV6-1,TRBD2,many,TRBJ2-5,TGTGCCAGCAGTGAAGCTAGCGGGGGCCAAGAGACCCAGTACTTC,CASSEASGGQETQYF